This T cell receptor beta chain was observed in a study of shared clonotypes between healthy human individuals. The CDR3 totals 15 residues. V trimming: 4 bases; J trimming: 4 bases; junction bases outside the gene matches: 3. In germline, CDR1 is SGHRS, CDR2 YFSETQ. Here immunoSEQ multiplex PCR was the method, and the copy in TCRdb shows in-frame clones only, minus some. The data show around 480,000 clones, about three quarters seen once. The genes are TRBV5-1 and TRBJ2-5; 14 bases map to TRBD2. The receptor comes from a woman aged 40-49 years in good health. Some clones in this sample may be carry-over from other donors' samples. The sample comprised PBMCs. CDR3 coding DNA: TGCGCCAGCAGCCCGGGACTAGCGGGAGCAGAGACCCAGTACTTC. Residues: CASSPGLAGAETQYF.